This T cell receptor beta chain was found in a study of T cells after yellow fever vaccination. The wider study: Preparation of fractions with low cell numbers was performed using SMART-Seq v4 Ultra Low Input.

Study-wide results and limits: Weaker overall, the secondary response nonetheless peaked faster (day 5 versus 15). Only a minor proportion of clonotypes was detected across both CD4 and CD8 compartments.

It was through 5'RACE template switching that TCR cDNA was made, with a universal primer site and UMIs added. MiXCR, run by TCRdb on the 5' RACE reads, gives a single entry per CDR3 protein. The data show fewer than 350,000 distinct CDR3 sequences, 8% to 10% seen once. V was clipped by 3 bases and J by 10 bases; unmatched bases: 15. The length of the CDR3 is 15 residues. CDR1 and CDR2 (germline): DFQATT, SNEGSKA (reference sequence). Notes on this clonotype: Its target is not known.

V and J are TRBV20-1 and TRBJ2-1; TRBD1 matches 7 bases. Material: PBMCs, obtained on the day of the first yellow fever vaccination. This receptor was taken from a young man who received the YFV17D yellow fever vaccine. CDR3 nucleotide sequence: TGCAGTGCTAGGGAACGGACAGGTATATGGAACGAGCAGTTCTTC. This gives the protein CSARERTGIWNEQFF.